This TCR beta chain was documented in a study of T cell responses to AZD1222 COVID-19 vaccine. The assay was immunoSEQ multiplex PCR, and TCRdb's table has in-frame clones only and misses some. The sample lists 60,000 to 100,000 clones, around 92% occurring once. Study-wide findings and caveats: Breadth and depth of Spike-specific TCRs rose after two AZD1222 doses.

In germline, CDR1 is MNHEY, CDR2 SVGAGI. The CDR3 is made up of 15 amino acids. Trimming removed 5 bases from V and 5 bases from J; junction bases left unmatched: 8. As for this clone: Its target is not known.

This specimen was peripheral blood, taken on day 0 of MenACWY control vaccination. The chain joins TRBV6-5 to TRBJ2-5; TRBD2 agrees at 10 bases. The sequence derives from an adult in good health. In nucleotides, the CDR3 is TGTGCCAGCAGTAACTTCCTAGCGGGGGCTGAGACCCAGTACTTC. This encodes CASSNFLAGAETQYF.